This T cell receptor (beta chain) was found in a study of cytomegalovirus exposure and HLA in healthy donors. Whole-study findings and limits: Immune exposure data for these donors was limited to CMV serostatus. An observed cluster of highly shared sequence variants was recorded as a likely sequencing artifact.

This clone was picked up a small number of times. What it binds is not known. Primers included in the PCR were 60 Vbeta and 13 Jbeta primers. Assay: immunoSEQ multiplex PCR; the TCRdb copy retains only in-frame clones and omits some. The repertoire consists of just under 80,000 clones, with roughly four fifths occurring once and the leading ten covering 4.5%. The CDR3 covers 18 residues. CDR1 is LGHNA, CDR2 YSLEER, per germline. The V gene end was trimmed by 5 bases and the J gene end by 0 bases; junction bases not matched to a gene: 4. Sequenced input: PBMCs. This receptor was taken from a man in his forties in good health and CMV-seronegative. This chain connects TRBV4-3 to TRBJ2-6; TRBD2 matches 13 bases. CDR3 residues: CASSLRTSGGSGANVLTF. CDR3 sequence (DNA): TGCGCCAGCAGCTTACGGACTAGCGGGGGCTCTGGGGCCAACGTCCTGACTTTC.